Following are 13 T cell receptor beta chains from one sample sequenced in a study of blood T cell repertoires in COVID-19. Repertoires were generated with immunoSEQ multiplex PCR, while TCRdb's copy carries only in-frame clones and drops some. The table records roughly 130,000 clones, about 83% of them present only once. The sample taken for sequencing was peripheral blood. Receptors originate from a man aged 45 to 65 with acute or convalescent COVID-19.

V usage is TRBV3-1 (or the pseudogene TRBV3-2) and J usage is TRBJ2-1, with no clear D. Trimming left V 4 bases short and J 5 bases short, with 12 bases between. Germline loops: CDR1 LGHDT, CDR2 YNNKEL (reference sequence). This CDR3 spans 14 amino acids. CDR3 in DNA: TGTGCCAGCAGCCGGGCTGGGTTGGACAATGAGCAGTTCTTC. It yields the protein CASSRAGLDNEQFF.

This chain links TRBV5-4 with TRBJ1-2; D not resolved. V lost 4 bases and J lost 4, with 11 bases in between. The CDR3 runs to 13 residues. Germline V CDR1 and CDR2: SGHNT, YYREEE (reference sequence). As DNA, the CDR3 is TGTGCCAGCAGCCCAGGACTAGGCTATGGCTACACCTTC. Translation: CASSPGLGYGYTF.

This chain connects TRBV6-5 to TRBJ1-3; D unclear. This CDR3 has 13 amino acids. CDR1 is MNHEY, CDR2 SVGAGI, per germline. V lost 7 bases and J 1 base, leaving 8 bases between the germline ends. DNA of the CDR3: TGTGCCAGCACCGGCAGGTCTGGAAACACCATATATTTT. The encoded protein is CASTGRSGNTIYF.

This clone was recorded only once. The chain is built from TRBV12-5 and TRBJ2-1; the match to TRBD2 covers 12 bases. Germline V gene sequence: CDR1 LGHNT, CDR2 FRNRAP. V shed 3 bases and J 10 bases; nucleotides not matched to a gene: 7. This CDR3 is 15 amino acids long. CDR3 sequence (DNA): TGTGCTAGTGGTTTTTCTAGCGGGGGGGTCCCGGAGCAGTTCTTC. Its translation: CASGFSSGGVPEQFF. Supplemented by reference TRBV12-5 and TRBJ2-1, the full variable domain reads DARVTQTPRHKVTEMGQEVTMRCQPILGHNTVFWYRQTMMQGLELLAYFRNRAPLDDSGMPKDRFSAEMPDATLATLKIQPSEPRDSAVYFCASGFSSGGVPEQFFGPGTRLTVL.

This clone appeared a few times. The chain is built from TRBV19 and TRBJ1-4, with 7 nucleotides matching TRBD1. The junction had 11 bases not matched to a gene; V was cut back by 4 bases and J by 3 bases. Per germline, CDR1 LNHDA and CDR2 SQIVND (reference sequence). This CDR3 region has 17 residues. The CDR3 DNA follows: TGTGCCAGTAGTACCCGGGACAGTGGGGTGTCTAATGAAAAACTGTTTTTT. It codes for CASSTRDSGVSNEKLFF.

V is TRBV5-1 and J is TRBJ1-4; no firm D call. V was clipped by 0 bases and J by 2 bases, with 14 bases between them. CDR3 length equals 17 residues. The germline V gene encodes CDR1 SGHRS and CDR2 YFSETQ. The CDR3 sequence is CASSLDSIRRTNEKLFF. The CDR3 coding sequence is TGCGCCAGCAGCTTGGATAGTATTCGTCGGACTAATGAAAAACTGTTTTTT.

This clone was recorded a few times. An end of the junction does not agree with germline; a read error may underlie this. V usage is TRBV6-5 and J usage is TRBJ1-2, with D maybe TRBD1 (6 bases). The CDR3 spans 13 residues. Germline V lookup: CDR1 MNHEY, CDR2 SVGAGI. This CDR3 reads CAGRQASTYGYTF. The CDR3, as DNA: TGTGCCGGCAGACAGGCGTCCACCTATGGCTACACCTTC.

The chain uses TRBV6-5 and TRBJ1-2; the match to TRBD1 covers 8 bases. Germline CDR1 and CDR2: MNHEY and SVGAGI. J was trimmed by 0 bases and V by 5 bases; bases with no gene match: 5. There are 15 residues in the CDR3. CDR3 coding DNA: TGTGCCAGCAGTCCAGAGGGACAGGCTAACTATGGCTACACCTTC. Amino acid sequence: CASSPEGQANYGYTF.

This clone has a single count. The V call is TRBV3-1 (or the pseudogene TRBV3-2), the J call TRBJ2-5; the D gene is possibly TRBD2 (6 bases). The CDR3 spans 15 residues. Germline values: CDR1 LGHDT, CDR2 YNNKEL (reference sequence). The V end lost 5 bases, the J end lost 4 bases, and 17 bases lay between the germline ends. The chain's CDR3 is CASSEITGVRETQYF. CDR3 nucleotides: TGTGCCAGCAGCGAGATAACGGGGGTCAGAGAGACCCAGTACTTC.

The chain links TRBV18 to TRBJ2-1; D call uncertain. From germline, CDR1 is KGHSH and CDR2 LQKENI. V was trimmed by 1 base and J by 6 bases, leaving 10 bases between them. The CDR3 runs 14 residues. CDR3 in DNA: TGTGCCAGCTCACCACTACAAGTTGTCAATGAGCAGTTCTTC. Its translation is CASSPLQVVNEQFF.

The rearrangement uses TRBV5-6 and TRBJ1-2, with a weak D call TRBD1 (5 bases). Germline CDR1 SGHDT, CDR2 YYEEEE. Trimming stripped 1 base from V and 8 bases from J, with 12 bases between. The CDR3 spans 13 residues. The CDR3 here is CASSLSGPGGYTF. CDR3 nucleotides: TGTGCCAGCAGCTTGTCAGGGCCAGGGGGCTACACCTTC.

The rearrangement joins TRBV19 to TRBJ2-1; perhaps TRBD2 as D (6 bases). The CDR3 is made up of 15 amino acids. Germline V gives CDR1 LNHDA, CDR2 SQIVND (reference sequence). V was clipped by 4 bases and J by 2 bases, with 12 bases between them. CDR3 sequence reads: CASSKSGLPYNEQFF. The CDR3 coding sequence is TGTGCCAGTAGTAAGTCGGGACTTCCCTACAATGAGCAGTTCTTC.

This sequence joins TRBV3-1 (or the pseudogene TRBV3-2) and TRBJ1-3, with a tentative D call TRBD1 (5 bases). V lost 4 bases and J lost 0, with 10 bases in between. The V gene's germline CDR1 is LGHDT and CDR2 YNNKEL (reference sequence). This CDR3 is built from 15 residues. CDR3 region: CASSRPGLSGNTIYF. The CDR3 nucleotides are TGTGCCAGCAGCCGACCAGGGCTCTCTGGAAACACCATATATTTT.